This record concerns one T cell receptor beta chain sequence. In the original workflow: Amplifying reference gene primers gave estimates of nucleated cell counts. Libraries were prepared by immunoSEQ multiplex PCR; TCRdb keeps only in-frame clonotypes and omits some of them. V, J and clone size are taken as reported in that table, and D and trimming were inferred from the DNA itself. The table records about 95,000 clones, roughly 90% of them present only once. These data come from a study of blood T cell repertoires in COVID-19. Across the whole study: The origin of the acute and convalescent COVID-19 samples was the United States, Italy and Spain. In each case, the material was cDNA or gDNA derived from T cells, B-cell-depleted T cells, or PBMCs.

Enrolled during active infection, Seattle patients were then followed longitudinally. CDR3 length equals 13 residues. Germline values: CDR1 MNHEY, CDR2 SVGAGI. The V segment lost 6 bases and the J segment 3 bases; nucleotides outside the gene matches: 2. The chain couples TRBV6-5 to TRBJ1-2; TRBD1 agrees at 9 bases. The source material was peripheral blood. The receptor's source is a middle-aged man with COVID-19, enrolled during active disease. The CDR3 bases are TGTGCCAGCAGGGACAGGGGCCACTATGGCTACACCTTC. This codes for CASRDRGHYGYTF.